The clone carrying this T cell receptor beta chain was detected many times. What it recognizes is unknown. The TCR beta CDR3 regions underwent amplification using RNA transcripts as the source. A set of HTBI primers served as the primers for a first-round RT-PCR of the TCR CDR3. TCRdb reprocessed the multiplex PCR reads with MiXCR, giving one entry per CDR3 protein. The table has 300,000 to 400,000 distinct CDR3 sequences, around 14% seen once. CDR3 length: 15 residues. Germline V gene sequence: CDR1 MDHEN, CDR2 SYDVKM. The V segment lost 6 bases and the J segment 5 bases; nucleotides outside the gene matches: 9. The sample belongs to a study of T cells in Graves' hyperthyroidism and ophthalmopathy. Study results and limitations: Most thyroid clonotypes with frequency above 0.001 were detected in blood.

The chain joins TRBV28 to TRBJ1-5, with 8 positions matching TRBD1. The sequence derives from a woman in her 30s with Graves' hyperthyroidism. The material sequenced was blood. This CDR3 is CASRTGTGTDQPQHF. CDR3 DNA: TGTGCCAGCAGGACCGGGACAGGCACCGATCAGCCCCAGCATTTT.